This T cell receptor beta chain was captured in a study of blood T cell repertoires in COVID-19. Overall study context: Collection of acute and convalescent COVID-19 samples took place in the United States, Italy and Spain. T cells, B-cell-depleted T cells, or PBMCs supplied cDNA or gDNA.

Authors' data handling: By means of reference gene primer amplification, nucleated cell counts were estimated. Sequenced by immunoSEQ multiplex PCR; TCRdb stores in-frame clones only, minus some. That table furnishes V, J and clone size, whereas the DNA furnished D and trimming. The data show about 100,000 clones, 75% to 85% seen once. V lost 2 bases and J 0 bases, leaving 8 bases between the germline ends. This CDR3 has 16 amino acids. Germline V lookup: CDR1 MNHEY, CDR2 SVGEGT. The genes are TRBV6-2 or TRBV6-3 and TRBJ2-6; D is ambiguous. Sequences were obtained from peripheral blood. The receptor's source is a woman of 80 years or more with active or convalescent COVID-19. The CDR3 region is CASSYTQISGANVLTF. For the CDR3, the DNA is TGTGCCAGCAGTTACACACAGATCTCTGGGGCCAACGTCCTGACTTTC.